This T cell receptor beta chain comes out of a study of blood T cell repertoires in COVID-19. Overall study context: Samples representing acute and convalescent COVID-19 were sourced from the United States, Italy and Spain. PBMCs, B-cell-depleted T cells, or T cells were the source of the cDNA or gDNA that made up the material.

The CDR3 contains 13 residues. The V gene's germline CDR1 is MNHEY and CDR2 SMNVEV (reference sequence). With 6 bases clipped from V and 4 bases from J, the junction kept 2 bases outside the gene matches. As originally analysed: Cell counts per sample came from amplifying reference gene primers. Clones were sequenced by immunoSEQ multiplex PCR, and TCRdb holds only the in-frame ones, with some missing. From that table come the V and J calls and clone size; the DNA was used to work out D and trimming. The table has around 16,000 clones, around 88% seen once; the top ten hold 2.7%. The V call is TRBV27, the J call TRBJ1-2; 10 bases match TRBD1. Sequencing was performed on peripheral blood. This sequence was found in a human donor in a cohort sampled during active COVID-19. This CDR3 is CASSWDRGYGYTF. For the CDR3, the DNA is TGTGCCAGCAGCTGGGACAGGGGCTATGGCTACACCTTC.